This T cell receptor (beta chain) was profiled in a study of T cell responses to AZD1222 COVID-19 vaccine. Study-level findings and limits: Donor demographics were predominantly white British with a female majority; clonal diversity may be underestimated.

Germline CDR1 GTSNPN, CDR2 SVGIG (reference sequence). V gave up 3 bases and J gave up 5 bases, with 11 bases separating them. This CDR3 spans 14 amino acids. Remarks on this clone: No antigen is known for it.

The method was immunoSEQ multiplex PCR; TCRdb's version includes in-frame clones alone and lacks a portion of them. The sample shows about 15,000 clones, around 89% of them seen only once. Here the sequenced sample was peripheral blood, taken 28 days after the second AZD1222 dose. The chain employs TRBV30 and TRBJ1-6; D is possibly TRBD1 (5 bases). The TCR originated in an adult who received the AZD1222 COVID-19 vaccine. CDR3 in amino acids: CAWRAGFHNSPLHF. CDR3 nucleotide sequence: TGTGCCTGGAGAGCAGGGTTCCATAATTCACCCCTCCACTTT.